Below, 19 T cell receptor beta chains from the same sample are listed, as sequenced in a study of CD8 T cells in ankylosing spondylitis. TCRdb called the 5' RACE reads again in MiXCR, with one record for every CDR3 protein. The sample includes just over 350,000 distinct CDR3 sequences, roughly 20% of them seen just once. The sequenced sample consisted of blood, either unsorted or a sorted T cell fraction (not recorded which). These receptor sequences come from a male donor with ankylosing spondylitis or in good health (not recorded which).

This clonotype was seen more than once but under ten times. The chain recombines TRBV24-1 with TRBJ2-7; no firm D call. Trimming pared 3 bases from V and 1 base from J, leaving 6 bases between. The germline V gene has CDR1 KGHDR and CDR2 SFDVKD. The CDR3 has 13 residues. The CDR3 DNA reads TGTGCCACCAGTGATCCGGAGTCCTACGAGCAGTACTTC. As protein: CATSDPESYEQYF.

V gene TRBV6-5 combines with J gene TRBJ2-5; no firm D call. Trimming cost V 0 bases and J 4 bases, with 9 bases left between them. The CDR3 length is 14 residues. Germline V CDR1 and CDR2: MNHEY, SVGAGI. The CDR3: CASSYSDGPETQYF. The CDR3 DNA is TGTGCCAGCAGTTACTCCGACGGTCCAGAGACCCAGTACTTC.

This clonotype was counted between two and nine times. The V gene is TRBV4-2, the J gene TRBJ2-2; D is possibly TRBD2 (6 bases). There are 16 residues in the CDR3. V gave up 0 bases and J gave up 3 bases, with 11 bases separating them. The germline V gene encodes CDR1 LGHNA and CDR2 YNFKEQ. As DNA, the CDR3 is TGTGCCAGCAGCCAAGACGACGGGGGATACACCGGGGAGCTGTTTTTT. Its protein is CASSQDDGGYTGELFF.

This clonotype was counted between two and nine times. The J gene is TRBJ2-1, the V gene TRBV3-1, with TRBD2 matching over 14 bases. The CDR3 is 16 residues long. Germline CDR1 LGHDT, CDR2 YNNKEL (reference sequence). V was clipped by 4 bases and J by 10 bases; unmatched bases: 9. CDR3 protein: CASSRRLAGGPKEQFF. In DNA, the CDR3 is TGTGCCAGCAGCCGTAGACTAGCGGGGGGGCCAAAAGAGCAGTTCTTC.

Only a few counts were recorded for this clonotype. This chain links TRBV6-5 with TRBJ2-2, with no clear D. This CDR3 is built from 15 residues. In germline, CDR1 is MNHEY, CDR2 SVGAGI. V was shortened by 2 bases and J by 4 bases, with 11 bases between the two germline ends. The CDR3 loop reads CASSYGQPSTGELFF. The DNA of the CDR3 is TGTGCCAGCAGTTACGGTCAGCCTTCCACCGGGGAGCTGTTTTTT.

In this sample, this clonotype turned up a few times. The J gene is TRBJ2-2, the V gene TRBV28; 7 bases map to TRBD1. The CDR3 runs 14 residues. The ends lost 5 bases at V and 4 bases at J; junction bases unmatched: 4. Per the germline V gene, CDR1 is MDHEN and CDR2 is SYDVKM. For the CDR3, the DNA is TGTGCCAGCAGTAGGGACAGACCCACCGGGGAGCTGTTTTTT. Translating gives CASSRDRPTGELFF.

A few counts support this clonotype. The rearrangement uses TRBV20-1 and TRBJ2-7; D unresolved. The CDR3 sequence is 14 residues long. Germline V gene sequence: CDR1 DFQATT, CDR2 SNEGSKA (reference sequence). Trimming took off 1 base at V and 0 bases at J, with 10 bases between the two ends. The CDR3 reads CSARADLLSYEQYF. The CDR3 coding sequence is TGCAGTGCTAGAGCTGACTTGCTCTCCTACGAGCAGTACTTC.

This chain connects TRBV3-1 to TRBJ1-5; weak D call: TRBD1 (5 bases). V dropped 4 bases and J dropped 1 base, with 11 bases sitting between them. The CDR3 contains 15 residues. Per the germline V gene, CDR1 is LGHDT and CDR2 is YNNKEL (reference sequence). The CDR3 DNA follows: TGTGCCAGCAGCCCAGGGAGCGTGAGCAATCAGCCCCAGCATTTT. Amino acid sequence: CASSPGSVSNQPQHF.

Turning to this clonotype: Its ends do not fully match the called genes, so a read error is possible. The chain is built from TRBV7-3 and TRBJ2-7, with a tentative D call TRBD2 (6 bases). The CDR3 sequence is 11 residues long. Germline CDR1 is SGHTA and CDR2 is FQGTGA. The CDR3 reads CASSPGTPNLF. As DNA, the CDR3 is TGTGCCAGCAGCCCAGGGACTCCTAACCTCTTC.

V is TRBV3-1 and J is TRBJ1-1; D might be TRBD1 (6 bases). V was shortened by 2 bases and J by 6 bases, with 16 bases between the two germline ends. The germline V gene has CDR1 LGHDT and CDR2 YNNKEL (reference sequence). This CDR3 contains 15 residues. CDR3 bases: TGTGCCAGCAGCCAAACCCCCAGAGGGGGGGCTGAAGCTTTCTTT. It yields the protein CASSQTPRGGAEAFF.

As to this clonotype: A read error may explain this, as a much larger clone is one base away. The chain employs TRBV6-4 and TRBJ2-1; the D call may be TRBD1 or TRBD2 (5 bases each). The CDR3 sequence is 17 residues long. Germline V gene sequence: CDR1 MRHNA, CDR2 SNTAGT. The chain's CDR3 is CARSSSLGVSSYNEQFF. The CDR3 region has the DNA TGTGCCCGCAGTTCCTCTTTGGGGGTTAGCTCCTACAATGAGCAGTTCTTC.

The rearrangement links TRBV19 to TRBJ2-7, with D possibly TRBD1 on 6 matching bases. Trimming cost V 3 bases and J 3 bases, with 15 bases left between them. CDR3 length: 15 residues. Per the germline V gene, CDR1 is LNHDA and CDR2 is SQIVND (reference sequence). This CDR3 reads CASSMTPGQIYEQYF. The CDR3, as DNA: TGTGCCAGTAGTATGACCCCCGGACAGATCTACGAGCAGTACTTC.

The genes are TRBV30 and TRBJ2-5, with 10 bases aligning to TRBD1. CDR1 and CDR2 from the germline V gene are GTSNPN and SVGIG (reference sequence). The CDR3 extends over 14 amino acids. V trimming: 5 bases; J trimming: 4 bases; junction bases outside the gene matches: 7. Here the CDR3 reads CAWGWTGGVETQYF. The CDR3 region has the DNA TGTGCCTGGGGCTGGACAGGGGGTGTAGAGACCCAGTACTTC.

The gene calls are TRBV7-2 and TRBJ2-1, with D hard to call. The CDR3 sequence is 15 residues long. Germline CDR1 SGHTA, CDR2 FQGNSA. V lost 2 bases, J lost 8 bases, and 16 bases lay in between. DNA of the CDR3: TGTGCCAGCAGCTTAAGGCTAGACCCTATGTATGAGCAGTTCTTC. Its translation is CASSLRLDPMYEQFF. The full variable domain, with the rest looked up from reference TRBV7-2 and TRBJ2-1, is GAGVSQSPSNKVTEKGKDVELRCDPISGHTALYWYRQSLGQGLEFLIYFQGNSAPDKSGLPSDRFSAERTGGSVSTLTIQRTQQEDSAVYLCASSLRLDPMYEQFFGPGTRLTVL.

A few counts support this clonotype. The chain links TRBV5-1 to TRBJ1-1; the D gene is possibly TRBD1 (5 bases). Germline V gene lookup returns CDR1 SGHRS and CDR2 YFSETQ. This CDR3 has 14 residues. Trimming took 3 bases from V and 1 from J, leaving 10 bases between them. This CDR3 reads CASSSDTGNTEAFF. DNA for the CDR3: TGCGCCAGCAGCTCGGACACGGGGAACACTGAAGCTTTCTTT.

The CDR3 DNA is TGTGCCAGCAGCTTAGGAAGGCGTAGGAACCTAGAGACCCAGTACTTC. As protein: CASSLGRRRNLETQYF. J is TRBJ2-5 and V is TRBV7-2; the D is unclear. V was shortened by 1 base and J by 4 bases, with 16 bases between the two germline ends. Germline CDR1 and CDR2: SGHTA and FQGNSA. The CDR3 has 16 amino acids.

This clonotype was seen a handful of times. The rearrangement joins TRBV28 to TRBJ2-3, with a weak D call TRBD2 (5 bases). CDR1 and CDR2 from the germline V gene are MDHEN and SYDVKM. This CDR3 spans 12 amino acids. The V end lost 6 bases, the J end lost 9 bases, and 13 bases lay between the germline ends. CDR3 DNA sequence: TGTGCCAGCAGCCCGGGCGGACTGACGCAGTATTTT. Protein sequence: CASSPGGLTQYF.

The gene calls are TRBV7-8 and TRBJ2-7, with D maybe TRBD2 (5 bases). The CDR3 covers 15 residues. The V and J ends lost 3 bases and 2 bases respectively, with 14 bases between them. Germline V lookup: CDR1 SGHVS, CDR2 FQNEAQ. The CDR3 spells CASSLESGMAYEQYF. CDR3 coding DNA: TGTGCCAGCAGCTTGGAGTCGGGGATGGCCTACGAGCAGTACTTC.

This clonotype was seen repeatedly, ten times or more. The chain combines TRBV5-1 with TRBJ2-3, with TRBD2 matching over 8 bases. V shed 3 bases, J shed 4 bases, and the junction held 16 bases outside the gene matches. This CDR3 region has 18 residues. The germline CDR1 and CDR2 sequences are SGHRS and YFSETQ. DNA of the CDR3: TGCGCCAGCAGCTCAGCCTTAGCGGGGCCATCGTCGGCAGATACGCAGTATTTT. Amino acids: CASSSALAGPSSADTQYF.